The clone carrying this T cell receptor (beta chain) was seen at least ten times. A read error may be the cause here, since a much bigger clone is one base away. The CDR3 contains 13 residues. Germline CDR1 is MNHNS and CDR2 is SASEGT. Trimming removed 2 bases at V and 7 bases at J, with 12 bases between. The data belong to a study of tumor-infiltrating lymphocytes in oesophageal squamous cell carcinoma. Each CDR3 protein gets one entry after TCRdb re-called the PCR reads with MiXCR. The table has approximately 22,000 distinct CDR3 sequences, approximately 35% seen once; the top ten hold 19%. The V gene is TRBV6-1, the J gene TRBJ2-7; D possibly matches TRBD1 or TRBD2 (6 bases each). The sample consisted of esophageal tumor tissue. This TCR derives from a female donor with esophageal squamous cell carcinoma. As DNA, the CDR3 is TGTGCCAGCAGTGAAACCGGGGGCGATGAGCAGTACTTC. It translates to CASSETGGDEQYF.